This T cell receptor (beta chain) is from a study of T-cell reconstitution after alpha-beta-depleted transplantation in children. Study-wide results and caveats: T-cell counts and diversity were attributed mostly to newly produced T cells one year after transplant. Some patients showed high day-60 TCRbeta diversity, which derived from surviving recipient T cells and thymic progenitors.

Preparation of the TCRbeta library involved a method that used unique molecular identifiers. Each CDR3 protein gets one entry after TCRdb re-called the PCR reads with MiXCR. The table records a few hundred thousand distinct CDR3 sequences, approximately 13% of them present only once. This clonotype was seen repeatedly, ten times or more. Antigen: not known. Germline lookup yields CDR1 MDHEN and CDR2 SYDVKM. The CDR3 extends over 14 amino acids. The V end was cut by 3 bases, the J end by 3 bases, with 11 bases between. This sequence originates from a male patient younger than 18 who had a stem cell transplant for acute myeloid leukemia, so the T cells may come from the graft donor. Source: PBMCs, mostly from graft donor cells, taken 360 days after TCRalphabeta/CD19-depleted stem cell transplant. The V gene is TRBV28, the J gene TRBJ2-5; maybe TRBD1 (5 bases). CDR3 coding DNA: TGTGCCAGCAGTTTCCTCAGGGTCGAAGAGACCCAGTACTTC. Translating it yields CASSFLRVEETQYF.